This TCR beta chain comes out of a study of control samples from healthy donors and cancer patients. Generated by immunoSEQ multiplex PCR, the TCRdb table keeps only in-frame clones and is missing some. The profile shows roughly 130,000 clones, about 92% of them singletons. V lost 6 bases, J lost 6 bases, and 10 bases stayed unmatched. The CDR3 is made up of 15 amino acids. Germline V gene sequence: CDR1 MGHDK, CDR2 SYGVNS. The sample taken for sequencing was PBMCs. This clonotype originated in a man aged 45-65 years with head and neck cancer. This chain connects TRBV25-1 to TRBJ2-2, with 7 nucleotides matching TRBD1. CDR3 DNA sequence: TGTGCCAGCAGCCCCGAAGGGGGCGGCCCCGGGGAGCTGTTTTTT. Its protein is CASSPEGGGPGELFF. Full variable domain (outside the CDR3, taken from reference TRBV25-1 and TRBJ2-2): EADIYQTPRYLVIGTGKKITLECSQTMGHDKMYWYQQDPGMELHLIHYSYGVNSTEKGDLSSESTVSRIRTEHFPLTLESARPSHTSQYLCASSPEGGGPGELFFGEGSRLTVL.